This T cell receptor beta chain was retrieved from a study of STAT5B mutations in CD4+ large granular lymphocyte leukemia. Assay used: immunoSEQ multiplex PCR; TCRdb lists only in-frame clones, some missing. The sample includes 30,000 to 40,000 clones, 69% seen only once; the top ten take around 2.9%. Only one count was recorded for this clone. The ends were cut back, 6 bases at V and 1 base at J, with 14 bases in the middle. Germline V gives CDR1 ENHRY, CDR2 SYGVKD. CDR3 length equals 15 residues. The sequenced sample consisted of CD4+ T cells from blood buffy coats. The chain recombines TRBV10-3 with TRBJ2-3; a weak D match, TRBD2 (6 bases). This clonotype was obtained from a human donor in good health. CDR3 in DNA: TGTGCCATCAGCCAACGGGACTCACGCACAGATACGCAGTATTTT. Its translation is CAISQRDSRTDTQYF.